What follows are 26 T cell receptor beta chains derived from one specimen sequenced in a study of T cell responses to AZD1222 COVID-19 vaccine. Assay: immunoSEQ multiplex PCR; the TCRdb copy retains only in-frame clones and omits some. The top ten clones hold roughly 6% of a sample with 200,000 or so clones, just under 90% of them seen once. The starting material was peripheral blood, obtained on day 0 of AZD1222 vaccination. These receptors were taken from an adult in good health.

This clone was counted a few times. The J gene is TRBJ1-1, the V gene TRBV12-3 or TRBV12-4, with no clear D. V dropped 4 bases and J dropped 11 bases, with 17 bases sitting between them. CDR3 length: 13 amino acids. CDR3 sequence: CASSSRVQNAAFF. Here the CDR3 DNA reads TGTGCCAGCAGTTCCCGAGTACAGAACGCGGCTTTCTTT.

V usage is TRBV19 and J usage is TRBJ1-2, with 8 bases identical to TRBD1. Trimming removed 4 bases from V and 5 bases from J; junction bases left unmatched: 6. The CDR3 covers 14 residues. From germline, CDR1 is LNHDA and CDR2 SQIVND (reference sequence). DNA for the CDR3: TGTGCCAGTAGTAAAGGGACAGGAAAGTATGGCTACACCTTC. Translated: CASSKGTGKYGYTF.

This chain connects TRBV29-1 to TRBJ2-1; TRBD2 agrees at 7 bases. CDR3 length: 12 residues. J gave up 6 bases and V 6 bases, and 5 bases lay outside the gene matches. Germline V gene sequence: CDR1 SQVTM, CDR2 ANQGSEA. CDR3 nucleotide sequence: TGCAGCGTAGGCGGGAGCCCCAATGAGCAGTTCTTC. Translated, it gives CSVGGSPNEQFF.

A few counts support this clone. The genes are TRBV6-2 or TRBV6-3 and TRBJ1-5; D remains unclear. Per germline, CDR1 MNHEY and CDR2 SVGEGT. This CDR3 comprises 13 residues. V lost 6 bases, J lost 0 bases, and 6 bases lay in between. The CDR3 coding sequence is TGTGCCAGCAGCCCTAATAGCAATCAGCCCCAGCATTTT. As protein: CASSPNSNQPQHF.

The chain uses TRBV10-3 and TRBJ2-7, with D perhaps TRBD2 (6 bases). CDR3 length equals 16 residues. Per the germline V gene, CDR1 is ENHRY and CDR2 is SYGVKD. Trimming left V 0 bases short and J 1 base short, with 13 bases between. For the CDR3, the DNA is TGTGCCATCAGTGAGTCGAGACTAGTGGGATCCTACGAGCAGTACTTC. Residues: CAISESRLVGSYEQYF.

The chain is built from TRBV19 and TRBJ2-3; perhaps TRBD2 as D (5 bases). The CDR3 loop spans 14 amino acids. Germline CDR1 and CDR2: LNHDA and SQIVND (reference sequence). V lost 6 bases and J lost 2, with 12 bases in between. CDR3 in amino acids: CASRRTGPTDTQYF. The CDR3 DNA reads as TGTGCCAGTAGAAGGACTGGTCCCACAGATACGCAGTATTTT.

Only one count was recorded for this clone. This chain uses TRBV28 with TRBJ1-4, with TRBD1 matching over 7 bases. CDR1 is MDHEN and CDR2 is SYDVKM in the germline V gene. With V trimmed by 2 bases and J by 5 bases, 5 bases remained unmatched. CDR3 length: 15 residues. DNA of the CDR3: TGTGCCAGCAGTTTAGTGACAGGGATGAATGAAAAACTGTTTTTT. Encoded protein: CASSLVTGMNEKLFF.

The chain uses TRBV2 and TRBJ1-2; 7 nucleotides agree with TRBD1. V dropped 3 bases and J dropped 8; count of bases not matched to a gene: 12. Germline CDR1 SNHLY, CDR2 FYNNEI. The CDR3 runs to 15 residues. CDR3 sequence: CASSDFTQGPGGYTF. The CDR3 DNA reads TGTGCCAGCAGTGACTTCACACAGGGGCCGGGCGGCTACACCTTC.

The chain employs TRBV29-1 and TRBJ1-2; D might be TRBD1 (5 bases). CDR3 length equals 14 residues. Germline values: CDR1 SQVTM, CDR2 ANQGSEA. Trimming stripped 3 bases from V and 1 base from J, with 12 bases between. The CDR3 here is CSVDEKDSNYGYTF. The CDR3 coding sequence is TGCAGCGTTGACGAAAAAGACAGTAACTATGGCTACACCTTC.

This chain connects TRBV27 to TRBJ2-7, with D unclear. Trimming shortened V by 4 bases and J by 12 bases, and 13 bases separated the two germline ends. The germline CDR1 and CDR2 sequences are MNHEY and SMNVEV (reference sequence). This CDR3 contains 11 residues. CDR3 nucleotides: TGTGCCAGCAGTTCCTCCGGACGTTTGTACTTC. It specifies CASSSSGRLYF.

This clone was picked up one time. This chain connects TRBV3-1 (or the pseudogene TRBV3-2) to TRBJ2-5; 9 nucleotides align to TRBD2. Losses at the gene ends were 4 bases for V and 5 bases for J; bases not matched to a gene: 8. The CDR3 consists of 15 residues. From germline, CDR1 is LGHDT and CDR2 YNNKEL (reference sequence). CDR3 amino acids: CASSLAGATRETQYF. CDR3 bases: TGTGCCAGCAGCCTAGCGGGGGCCACCCGGGAGACCCAGTACTTC.

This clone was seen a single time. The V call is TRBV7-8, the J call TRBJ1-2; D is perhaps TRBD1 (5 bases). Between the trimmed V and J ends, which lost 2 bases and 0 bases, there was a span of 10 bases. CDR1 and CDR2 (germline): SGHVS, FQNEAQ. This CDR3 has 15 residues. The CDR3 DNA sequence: TGTGCCAGCAGCTTAATCAGGGATACTAACTATGGCTACACCTTC. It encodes CASSLIRDTNYGYTF. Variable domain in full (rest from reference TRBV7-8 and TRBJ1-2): GAGVSQSPRYKVAKRGQDVALRCDPISGHVSLFWYQQALGQGPEFLTYFQNEAQLDKSGLPSDRFFAERPEGSVSTLKIQRTQQEDSAVYLCASSLIRDTNYGYTFGSGTRLTVV.

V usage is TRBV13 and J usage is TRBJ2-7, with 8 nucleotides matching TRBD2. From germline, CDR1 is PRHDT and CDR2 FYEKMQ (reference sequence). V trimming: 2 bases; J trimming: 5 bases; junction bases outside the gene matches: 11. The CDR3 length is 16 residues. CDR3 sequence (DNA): TGTGCCAGCAGCTTACAGTTGACGGGAGGGCCTCACGAGCAGTACTTC. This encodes CASSLQLTGGPHEQYF.

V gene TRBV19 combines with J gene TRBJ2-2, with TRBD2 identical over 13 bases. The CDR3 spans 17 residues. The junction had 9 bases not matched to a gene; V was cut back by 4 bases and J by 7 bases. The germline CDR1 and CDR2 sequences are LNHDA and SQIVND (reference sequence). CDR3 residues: CASSSGTSGNKVGELFF. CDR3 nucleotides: TGTGCCAGTAGTAGCGGGACTAGCGGGAATAAGGTCGGGGAGCTGTTTTTT.

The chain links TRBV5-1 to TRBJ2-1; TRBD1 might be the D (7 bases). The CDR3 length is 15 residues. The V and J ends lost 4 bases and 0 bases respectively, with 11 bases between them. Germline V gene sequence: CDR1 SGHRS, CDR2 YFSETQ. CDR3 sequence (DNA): TGCGCCAGCAGCAGGGGGGACAGCTCCTACAATGAGCAGTTCTTC. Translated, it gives CASSRGDSSYNEQFF. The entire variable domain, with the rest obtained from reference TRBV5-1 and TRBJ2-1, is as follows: KAGVTQTPRYLIKTRGQQVTLSCSPISGHRSVSWYQQTPGQGLQFLFEYFSETQRNKGNFPGRFSGRQFSNSRSEMNVSTLELGDSALYLCASSRGDSSYNEQFFGPGTRLTVL.

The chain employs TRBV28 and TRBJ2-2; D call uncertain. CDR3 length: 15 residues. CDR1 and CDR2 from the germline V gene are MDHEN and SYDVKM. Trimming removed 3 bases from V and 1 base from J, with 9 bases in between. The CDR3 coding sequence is TGTGCCAGCAGTTTTGTGCGGCAGAACACCGGGGAGCTGTTTTTT. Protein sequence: CASSFVRQNTGELFF. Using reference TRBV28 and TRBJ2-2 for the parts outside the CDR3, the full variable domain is DVKVTQSSRYLVKRTGEKVFLECVQDMDHENMFWYRQDPGLGLRLIYFSYDVKMKEKGDIPEGYSVSREKKERFSLILESASTNQTSMYLCASSFVRQNTGELFFGEGSRLTVL.

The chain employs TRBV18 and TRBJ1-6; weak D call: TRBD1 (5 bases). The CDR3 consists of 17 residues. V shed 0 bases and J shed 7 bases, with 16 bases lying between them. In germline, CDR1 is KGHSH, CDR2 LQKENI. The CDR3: CASSPPNVGVINSPLHF. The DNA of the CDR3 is TGTGCCAGCTCACCACCGAACGTGGGGGTAATAAATTCACCCCTCCACTTT.

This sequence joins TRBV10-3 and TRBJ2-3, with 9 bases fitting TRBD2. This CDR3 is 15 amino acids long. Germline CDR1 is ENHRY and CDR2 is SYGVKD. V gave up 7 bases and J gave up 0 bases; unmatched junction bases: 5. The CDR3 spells CAIMTSGSSTDTQYF. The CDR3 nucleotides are TGTGCCATCATGACTAGCGGAAGTAGCACAGATACGCAGTATTTT.

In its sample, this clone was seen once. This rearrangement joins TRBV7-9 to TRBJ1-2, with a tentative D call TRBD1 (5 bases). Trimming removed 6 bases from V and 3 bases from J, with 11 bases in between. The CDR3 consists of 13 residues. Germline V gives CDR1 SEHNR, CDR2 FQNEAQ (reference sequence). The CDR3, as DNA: TGTGCCAGCAGAGTGGACACGGACTATGGCTACACCTTC. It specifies CASRVDTDYGYTF.

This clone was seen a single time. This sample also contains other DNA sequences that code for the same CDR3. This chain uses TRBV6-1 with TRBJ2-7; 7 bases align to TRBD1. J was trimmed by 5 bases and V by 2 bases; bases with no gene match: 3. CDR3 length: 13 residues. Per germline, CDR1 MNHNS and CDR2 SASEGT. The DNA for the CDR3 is TGTGCCAGCAGTGAAAGGGGGCGCGACGAGCAGTACTTC. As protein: CASSERGRDEQYF.

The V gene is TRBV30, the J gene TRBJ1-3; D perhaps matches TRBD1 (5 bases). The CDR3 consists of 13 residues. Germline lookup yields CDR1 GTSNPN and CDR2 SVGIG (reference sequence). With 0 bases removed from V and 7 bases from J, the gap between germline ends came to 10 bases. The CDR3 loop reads CAWSVGAANTIYF. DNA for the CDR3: TGTGCCTGGAGTGTAGGGGCTGCTAACACCATATATTTT.

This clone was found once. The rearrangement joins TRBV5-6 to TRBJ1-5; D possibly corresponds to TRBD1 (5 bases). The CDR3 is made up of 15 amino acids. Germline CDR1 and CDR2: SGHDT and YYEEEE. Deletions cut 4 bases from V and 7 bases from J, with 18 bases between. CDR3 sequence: CASSRAGLPGQPQHF. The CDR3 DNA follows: TGTGCCAGCAGCCGGGCGGGACTTCCGGGGCAGCCCCAGCATTTT.

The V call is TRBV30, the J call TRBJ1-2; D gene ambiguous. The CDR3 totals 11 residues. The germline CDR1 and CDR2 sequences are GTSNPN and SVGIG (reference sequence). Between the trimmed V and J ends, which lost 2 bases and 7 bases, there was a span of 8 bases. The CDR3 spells CAWSIARGYTF. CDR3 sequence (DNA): TGTGCCTGGAGTATTGCGCGTGGCTACACCTTC. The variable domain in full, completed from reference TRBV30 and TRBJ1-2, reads SQTIHQWPATLVQPVGSPLSLECTVEGTSNPNLYWYRQAAGRGLQLLFYSVGIGQISSEVPQNLSASRPQDRQFILSSKKLLLSDSGFYLCAWSIARGYTFGSGTRLTVV.

CDR3 nucleotide sequence: TGTGCCTGGGCACCTTTTTCCTATAATTCACCCCTCCACTTT. It translates to CAWAPFSYNSPLHF. The rearrangement links TRBV30 to TRBJ1-6; unclear D gene. Germline lookup yields CDR1 GTSNPN and CDR2 SVGIG (reference sequence). V lost 5 bases to trimming and J lost 1 base, with 9 bases between them. This CDR3 contains 14 residues.

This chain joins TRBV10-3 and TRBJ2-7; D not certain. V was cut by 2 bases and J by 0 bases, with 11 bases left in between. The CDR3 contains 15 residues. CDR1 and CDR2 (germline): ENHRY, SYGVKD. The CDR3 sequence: CAISEAGHNSYEQYF. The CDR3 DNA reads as TGTGCCATCAGTGAGGCCGGGCACAACTCCTACGAGCAGTACTTC.

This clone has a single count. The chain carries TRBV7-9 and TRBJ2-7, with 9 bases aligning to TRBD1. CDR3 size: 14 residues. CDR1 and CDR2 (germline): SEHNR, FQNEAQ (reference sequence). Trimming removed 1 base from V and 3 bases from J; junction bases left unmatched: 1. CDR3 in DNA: TGTGCCAGCAGCTTAGGACAGGGGGACTACGAGCAGTACTTC. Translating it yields CASSLGQGDYEQYF.